The T cell receptor beta chain described here comes from a study of shared T cell receptors in the human thymus. Per germline, CDR1 KGHSH and CDR2 LQKENI. This CDR3 region has 14 residues. Trimming removed 3 bases at V and 4 bases at J, with 11 bases between. Data came from immunoSEQ multiplex PCR; TCRdb stores just in-frame clones and leaves some out. The data show about 380,000 clones, roughly 94% seen once. This chain uses TRBV18 with TRBJ2-3; D remains ambiguous. Input material: thymocytes. This clonotype was obtained from a human donor. CDR3 protein: CASSPNPASDTQYF. CDR3 DNA: TGTGCCAGCTCACCGAATCCAGCGTCAGATACGCAGTATTTT.